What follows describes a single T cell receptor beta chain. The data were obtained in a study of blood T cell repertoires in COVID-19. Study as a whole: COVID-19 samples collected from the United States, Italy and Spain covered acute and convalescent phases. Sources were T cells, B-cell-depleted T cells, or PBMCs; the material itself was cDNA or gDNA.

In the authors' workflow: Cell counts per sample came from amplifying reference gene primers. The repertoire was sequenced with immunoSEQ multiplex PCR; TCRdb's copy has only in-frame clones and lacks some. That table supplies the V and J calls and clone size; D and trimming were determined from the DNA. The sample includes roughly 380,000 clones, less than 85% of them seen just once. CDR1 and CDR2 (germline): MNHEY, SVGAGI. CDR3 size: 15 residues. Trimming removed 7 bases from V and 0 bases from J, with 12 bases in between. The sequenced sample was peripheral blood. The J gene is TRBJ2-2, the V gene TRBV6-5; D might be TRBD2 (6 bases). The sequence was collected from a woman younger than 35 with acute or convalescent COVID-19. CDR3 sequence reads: CASTRTTPNTGELFF. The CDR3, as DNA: TGTGCCAGCACTCGGACTACCCCGAACACCGGGGAGCTGTTTTTT.